This paragraph covers one TCR beta chain sequence. Base quality data are lacking; no much larger clone is found one base away. The sample comes from a study of T cells after yellow fever vaccination (dated by TCRdb to the late 2010s). Looking at the study overall: Libraries from fractions with low cell numbers were prepared with the SMART-Seq v4 Ultra Low Input RNA kit. To track T-cell clones before and after primary and booster YFV17D yellow fever vaccination, bulk TCR alpha and beta repertoires were sequenced longitudinally. Two healthy male donors, one aged 18 to 30 and one aged 30 to 40 years, were included in the cohort. Bulk PBMC replicates and cell subsets were isolated from blood drawn at multiple timepoints before and after both primary and secondary immunization.

Reading from cysteine to phenylalanine, the CDR3 counts 14 amino acids. This entry keeps only the CDR3 DNA: 42 bases, framed from base 1. Trimming takes 8 bases from V and 1 base from J, and the germline ends sit 12 bases apart. The germline V gene yields SGDLS for CDR1 and YYNGEE for CDR2. TCR cDNA was synthesized by 5'RACE template switching, through which a universal primer site and unique molecular identifiers were introduced. Priming for cDNA synthesis came from both the TCR alpha and TCR beta constant segments. Libraries were amplified in two PCR steps, with sample barcodes and sequencing adapters added in the second step. Libraries were sequenced on Illumina HiSeq 2500 (2x100 bp) or NovaSeq (2x150 bp). On the study's bioinformatics: Demultiplexing of reads and collapsing into UMI consensus sequences were performed with MIGEC, and V(D)J alignment was carried out with MiXCR. Clonotypes responding to the vaccine were identified with edgeR on replicate PBMC samples, with the criteria of FDR below 0.01 and a log2 fold change above 5 up to day 15. Each bulk clonotype received a CD4 or CD8 identity based on whether the sequenced CD4 or CD8 repertoire contained that clonotype at higher abundance. NS4B-specific clonotypes were defined as those at least 10-fold enriched in dextramer-positive over dextramer-negative fractions; CD4-biased clonotypes were excluded. TCRdb itself trimmed the public reads at Q25 with fastp, ran MiXCR and retained productive beta chains. Rows are unified per CDR3 protein, each entry keeping the most common DNA and genes. These V and J calls derive from TCRdb rather than the authors' analysis. The sample profile shows over 85,000 distinct CDR3 sequences; over 8% of them were found once. The ten largest clonotypes hold approximately 15% of the sample.

The full study reports these points: Computational filtering was required because FACS-sorted repertoires could contain abundant contaminating clonotypes from the bulk population. Compared with the primary T-cell response, the secondary T-cell response was faster but weaker, reaching its peak on day 5 rather than on day 15. Most clones expanded after primary vaccination (about 96% of CD4 and roughly 91% of CD8) were re-detected after the booster, suggesting that broad memory maintenance occurred. Only a couple of donors were included in the study, so the extent to which the findings can be generalized is limited. A small fraction of clonotypes showed up in both the CD4 and CD8 compartments, probably as a result of convergent recombination.

The treatment or condition label, read with the paper, signifies: live attenuated yellow fever vaccine strain. A standard Ficoll-Paque protocol was used to isolate PBMCs from peripheral blood. Epitope-specific CD8 T cells were sorted with a dextramer loaded with the yellow fever NS4B epitope peptide, together with anti-CD3 and anti-CD8 staining. RNA was extracted with TriZol from bulk PBMCs, CD4 and CD8 fractions, and dextramer-positive and dextramer-negative fractions. The sequencing here drew on CD8+ T cells not binding an NS4B(214-222) dextramer, sorted from PBMCs, taken less than 18 days after the first yellow fever vaccination. The cell subset or site label of this sample denotes: NS4B epitope dextramer-negative CD8 T cells. This receptor was taken from a man aged 18 to 29 who received the YFV17D yellow fever vaccine. The chain joins TRBV9 to TRBJ2-2, with TRBD1 perhaps the D gene, on 6 matching bases. The DNA sequence is TGTGCCAGTACTTGGGGGCAGAACACCGGGGAGCTGTTTTTT. The translation is CASTWGQNTGELFF.